This T cell receptor beta chain was captured by sequencing in a study of blood T cell repertoires in COVID-19. The CDR3 covers 20 residues. The J segment lost 0 bases and the V segment lost 6 bases, leaving 19 bases of the junction unmatched. Germline CDR1 and CDR2: MNHEY and SMNVEV (reference sequence). Original analysis: Amplification from reference gene primers served as the basis for estimated nucleated cell counts. The assay was immunoSEQ multiplex PCR, and TCRdb's table has in-frame clones only and misses some. V, J and clone size reflect that table, while D and trimming were determined from the DNA. The sample carries about 140,000 clones, about 90% recorded once.

The chain links TRBV27 to TRBJ2-1, with TRBD2 matching over 8 bases. The sample consisted of peripheral blood. The TCR comes from a man aged 55 to 70 with active or convalescent COVID-19. Here the CDR3 DNA reads TGTGCCAGCAGCCATTGGGGTAATAGCGGGACGGGGCGCTCCTACAATGAGCAGTTCTTC. Translating gives CASSHWGNSGTGRSYNEQFF.